The 14 T cell receptor beta chains presented below share a single source sample, sequenced in a study of blood T cell repertoires in COVID-19. Produced via immunoSEQ multiplex PCR; TCRdb's table is partial and in-frame only. Of 250,000 to 350,000 clones in the sample, around 89% were seen once. The material sequenced was peripheral blood. The receptors here all came from a woman aged 45-65 years with COVID-19, enrolled during active disease.

The gene calls are TRBV5-1 and TRBJ2-7; D gene uncertain. CDR1 is SGHRS and CDR2 is YFSETQ in the germline V gene. V shed 3 bases and J shed 6 bases, with 13 bases lying between them. This CDR3 contains 13 residues. CDR3 amino acids: CASSSRQFREQYF. CDR3 nucleotide sequence: TGCGCCAGCAGCTCTCGACAATTCCGCGAGCAGTACTTC.

The J gene is TRBJ2-5, the V gene TRBV3-1 (or the pseudogene TRBV3-2); TRBD2 agrees at 11 bases. Germline V gene data show CDR1 as LGHDT and CDR2 as YNNKEL (reference sequence). Germline trimming cut 0 bases from V and 9 bases from J; bases unmatched to any gene: 15. The CDR3 totals 18 residues. The CDR3 sequence is CASSQEQPGLAVLEAQYF. CDR3 DNA sequence: TGTGCCAGCAGCCAAGAGCAACCGGGACTAGCGGTTCTGGAGGCCCAGTACTTC.

V usage is TRBV7-9 and J usage is TRBJ2-5, with 9 bases aligning to TRBD2. The CDR3 consists of 17 residues. Looked up from germline, CDR1 is SEHNR and CDR2 is FQNEAQ (reference sequence). The V segment lost 0 bases and the J segment 5 bases; nucleotides outside the gene matches: 10. In DNA, the CDR3 is TGTGCCAGCAGCTTAGCGTCCTTAGCGGGAGCGCCGGAGACCCAGTACTTC. This sequence encodes CASSLASLAGAPETQYF.

The V and J genes are TRBV6-6 and TRBJ2-7; D might be TRBD2 (6 bases). Germline CDR1 reads MNHNY; CDR2 reads SVGAGI (reference sequence). V lost 5 bases and J 0 bases, leaving 11 bases between the germline ends. The CDR3 has 14 residues. CDR3 region: CASSSSGTSYEQYF. CDR3 DNA sequence: TGTGCCAGCAGTAGTAGCGGAACCTCCTACGAGCAGTACTTC.

The rearrangement joins TRBV30 to TRBJ1-3, with unresolved D. Deletions cut 2 bases from V and 0 bases from J, with 11 bases between. The length of the CDR3 is 15 residues. CDR1 and CDR2 (germline): GTSNPN, SVGIG (reference sequence). For the CDR3, the DNA is TGTGCCTGGAGTCGCGCAGGCCCCTCTGGAAACACCATATATTTT. It yields the protein CAWSRAGPSGNTIYF. Looking up the rest from reference TRBV30 and TRBJ1-3 gives the full variable domain: SQTIHQWPATLVQPVGSPLSLECTVEGTSNPNLYWYRQAAGRGLQLLFYSVGIGQISSEVPQNLSASRPQDRQFILSSKKLLLSDSGFYLCAWSRAGPSGNTIYFGEGSWLTVV.

This clone was seen more than once but under ten times. The V and J genes are TRBV10-3 and TRBJ1-1; 7 bases map to TRBD1. Germline V gives CDR1 ENHRY, CDR2 SYGVKD. V was clipped by 4 bases and J by 5 bases; unmatched bases: 4. The CDR3 is 13 residues long. The CDR3 protein is CAISVDRETEAFF. The CDR3 DNA sequence: TGTGCCATCAGTGTTGACAGGGAAACTGAAGCTTTCTTT.

The V and J genes are TRBV6-5 and TRBJ1-1; D unresolved. This CDR3 is built from 15 residues. The V end lost 0 bases, the J end lost 2 bases, and 10 bases lay between the germline ends. Germline assignment: CDR1 MNHEY and CDR2 SVGAGI. The CDR3 is CASSYSATENTEAFF. CDR3 nucleotide sequence: TGTGCCAGCAGTTACTCAGCGACGGAAAACACTGAAGCTTTCTTT.

This clone appeared a single time. The rearrangement joins TRBV28 to TRBJ1-2; 7 nucleotides agree with TRBD1. V shed 3 bases, J shed 8 bases, and the junction held 6 bases outside the gene matches. The CDR3 is 13 residues long. Germline V lookup: CDR1 MDHEN, CDR2 SYDVKM. Written as DNA, the CDR3 is TGTGCCAGCAGTTTGGAGGGGGCGGGAGGCTACACCTTC. Its translation: CASSLEGAGGYTF.

CDR3 in DNA: TGTGCCACCAGCCGGGTCTATAACGAGCAGTACTTC. This codes for CATSRVYNEQYF. The V and J genes are TRBV15 and TRBJ2-7; D not resolved. Germline CDR1 LNHNV, CDR2 YYDKDF (reference sequence). Trimming cost V 5 bases and J 5 bases, with 10 bases left between them. The CDR3 runs 12 residues. The full variable domain, rest sourced from reference TRBV15 and TRBJ2-7, is DAMVIQNPRYQVTQFGKPVTLSCSQTLNHNVMYWYQQKSSQAPKLLFHYYDKDFNNEADTPDNFQSRRPNTSFCFLDIRSPGLGDTAMYLCATSRVYNEQYFGPGTRLTVT.

The chain employs TRBV20-1 and TRBJ2-7; 8 nucleotides agree with TRBD2. The CDR3 covers 14 residues. Germline CDR1 is DFQATT and CDR2 is SNEGSKA (reference sequence). With 3 bases clipped from V and 2 bases from J, the junction kept 6 bases outside the gene matches. This CDR3 reads CSASDWREAYEQYF. CDR3 sequence (DNA): TGCAGTGCTAGTGACTGGCGGGAGGCCTACGAGCAGTACTTC.

The chain employs TRBV29-1 and TRBJ1-2, with a weak D call TRBD1 (6 bases). V was pared by 3 bases and J by 4 bases, with 15 bases between. This CDR3 is 14 amino acids long. Per the germline V gene, CDR1 is SQVTM and CDR2 is ANQGSEA. CDR3 bases: TGCAGCGTTGATGTGCGGACAGCAGCCTATGGCTACACCTTC. This encodes CSVDVRTAAYGYTF. Combining the CDR3 with reference TRBV29-1 and TRBJ1-2 gives the whole variable domain SAVISQKPSRDICQRGTSLTIQCQVDSQVTMMFWYRQQPGQSLTLIATANQGSEATYESGFVIDKFPISRPNLTFSTLTVSNMSPEDSSIYLCSVDVRTAAYGYTFGSGTRLTVV.

The chain employs TRBV7-2 and TRBJ2-7, with 13 nucleotides matching TRBD2. CDR1 SGHTA and CDR2 FQGNSA come from the germline V gene. The CDR3 covers 16 residues. Trimming at V came to 4 bases and at J to 0 bases, leaving 3 bases not matched to a gene. The CDR3 spells CASSWTSGRDSYEQYF. The CDR3 nucleotides are TGTGCCAGCAGCTGGACTAGCGGGAGAGACTCCTACGAGCAGTACTTC. The entire variable domain, with the rest obtained from reference TRBV7-2 and TRBJ2-7, is as follows: GAGVSQSPSNKVTEKGKDVELRCDPISGHTALYWYRQSLGQGLEFLIYFQGNSAPDKSGLPSDRFSAERTGGSVSTLTIQRTQQEDSAVYLCASSWTSGRDSYEQYFGPGTRLTVT.

The chain combines TRBV5-6 with TRBJ2-2, with TRBD2 as a possible D gene (5 bases). Germline CDR1 reads SGHDT; CDR2 reads YYEEEE. V was cut by 5 bases and J by 4 bases, with 15 bases left in between. The CDR3 spans 15 residues. The CDR3 reads CASRPAEAVTGELFF. In DNA, the CDR3 is TGTGCCAGCAGGCCAGCGGAAGCGGTCACCGGGGAGCTGTTTTTT.

This chain uses TRBV11-3 with TRBJ1-1, with D maybe TRBD1 (5 bases). The V end was cut by 5 bases, the J end by 4 bases, with 11 bases between. The CDR3 sequence is 13 residues long. Per germline, CDR1 SGHNT and CDR2 YENEEA. The CDR3 region has the DNA TGTGCCAGCAGCCAGGGACTGAGCACTGAAGCTTTCTTT. It encodes CASSQGLSTEAFF. The full variable domain, with the rest looked up from reference TRBV11-3 and TRBJ1-1, is EAGVVQSPRYKIIEKKQPVAFWCNPISGHNTLYWYLQNLGQGPELLIRYENEEAVDDSQLPKDRFSAERLKGVDSTLKIQPAELGDSAVYLCASSQGLSTEAFFGQGTRLTVV.